This T cell receptor (beta chain) was captured by sequencing in a study of CD8+ T cells in alopecia areata (dated by TCRdb to the late 2010s). Background on the whole study: Treated patients were enrolled in an open-label pilot trial of oral tofacitinib at 5 to 10 mg twice daily for moderate-to-severe alopecia areata. The RNA source kit depended on sample type: the PAXgene miRNA kit for fixed scalp, the miRNeasy kit for PBMCs, and the RNeasy kit for mouse skin. Patients stayed on tofacitinib for 6 to 18 months and then had 6 months of follow-up off drug so that delayed response and recurrence could be assessed. TCRbeta CDR3 regions were amplified by immunoSEQ multiplex PCR with 35 Vbeta forward and 13 Jbeta reverse primers. The SALT score, which quantifies the percentage of affected scalp surface area, was used to measure disease severity in treated patients. High-throughput TCRbeta sequencing was used to examine T cell clonal expansion in alopecia areata in both the C3H/HeJ mouse model and human patients. On the human side, TCRbeta sequencing was run on scalp tissue and on sorted CD4+ and CD8+ peripheral blood T cells from healthy controls and from alopecia areata patients with either patchy or totalis/universalis disease. Scalp clonality was compared among normal scalp (n=4), patchy alopecia areata scalp (n=8), and alopecia totalis/universalis scalp (n=8). Biopsies were taken from tofacitinib-treated patients at baseline and again at 4 and 24 weeks into treatment, and several of those patients also had a later scalp biopsy. The paper's findings and limits, for the study overall: Unlike mouse skin, where gammadelta T cells dominate, normal human skin contains resident alphabeta T cells that get sequenced too, which complicates analysis of the scalp TCR repertoire. Lesional scalp, especially in alopecia totalis/universalis, showed higher clonality and more expanded CD8+ clones than normal scalp, suggesting antigenic drive. TCR sequences shared between patients were less clear than in mice, possibly partly because of HLA diversity in the patient population. The treated cohort was small, with a single nonresponder, so links between baseline CD8+ expansion and response need larger studies. Scalp clonality and the number of expanded CD8+ clones among the top 100 scalp clones were significantly decreased by tofacitinib. Many expanded lesional clones persisted in scalp and blood during tofacitinib treatment, which may partly explain relapse after stopping treatment.

V drops 3 bases and J drops 1 base, leaving 14 bases in between. The CDR3 goes from the cysteine to the phenylalanine over 15 residues. Only CDR3 DNA is held: 45 bases, read in frame from base 1. Per the germline V gene, SQVTM is the CDR1 and ANQGSEA is the CDR2. The library came from the immunoSEQ multiplex PCR assay. For TCR sequencing, RNA was extracted from every sample and reverse transcribed into cDNA to serve as template. First-strand cDNA was synthesized with SuperScript III using a 2:1 mix of oligo-dT and random hexamers. A synthetic immune receptor repertoire was used to gauge amplification bias, and whatever bias remained was removed computationally. Under the source paper's analysis protocol: After raw reads were preprocessed to remove errors, the CDR3 was defined following IMGT conventions as running from the conserved cysteine to phenylalanine. Clonality was calculated as 1 minus Shannon entropy normalized by log2 of the number of productive unique TCRs. Whether each scalp clone was CD4 or CD8 was inferred by checking scalp TCRbeta sequences against the CD4 and CD8 repertoires from sorted blood. Entries here come from immuneACCESS through TCRdb and include only in-frame sequences with V and J called. Some clones fail to appear in such tables; in the studies checked, an unresolved V gene covers under half of the shortfall, and the cause of the remainder is unknown. The V and J calls and clone size come from that table; D and trimming were worked out from the DNA. The sample has 190,000 or so clones on record, roughly 64% of them singletons. The ten largest clones take up around 12% of the sample.

As regards this clone: Its antigen specificity is not known. The record has no base qualities; no much larger clone is one base away.

Reading the label with the study, this specimen's time point is: 20 to 30 weeks on oral tofacitinib. Reading the label with the study, this specimen's treatment or condition is: oral pan-JAK inhibitor, 5-10 mg twice daily. From alopecia areata patients, peripheral blood was collected along with lesional scalp punch biopsies. After PBMCs were isolated by density centrifugation and stained for CD3, CD4 and CD8, a FACSAria was used to sort CD4+ and CD8+ T cells. The sequence was collected from a human donor with alopecia areata. The V gene is TRBV29-1 and the J gene is TRBJ2-3; a confident D gene designation cannot be given. Source: CD8+ T cells sorted from blood, taken at week 24, from a patient treated with tofacitinib. The DNA is TGCAGCGTTGACCCACACGCCACTGGCACAGATACGCAGTATTTT. It specifies CSVDPHATGTDTQYF.